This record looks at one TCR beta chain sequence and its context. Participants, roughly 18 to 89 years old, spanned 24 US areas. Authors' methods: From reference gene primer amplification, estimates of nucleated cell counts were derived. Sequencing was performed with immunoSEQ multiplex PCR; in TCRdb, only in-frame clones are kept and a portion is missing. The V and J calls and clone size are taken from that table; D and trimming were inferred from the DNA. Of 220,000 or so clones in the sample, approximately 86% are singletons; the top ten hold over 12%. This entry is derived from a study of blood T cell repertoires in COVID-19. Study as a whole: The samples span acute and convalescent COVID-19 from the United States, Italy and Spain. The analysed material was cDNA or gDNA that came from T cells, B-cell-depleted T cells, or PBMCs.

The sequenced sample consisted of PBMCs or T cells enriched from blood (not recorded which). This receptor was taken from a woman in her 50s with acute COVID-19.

Here the CDR3 reads CASSLRGPPYEQYF. CDR3 bases: TGTGCCAGCAGTTTAAGGGGGCCCCCTTACGAGCAGTACTTC. The rearrangement joins TRBV28 to TRBJ2-7; 7 bases match TRBD1. CDR1 MDHEN and CDR2 SYDVKM come from the germline V gene. CDR3 size: 14 residues. Trimming at V came to 2 bases and at J to 4 bases, leaving 5 bases not matched to a gene.